The rows below give T cell receptor beta chains drawn from one sample of a study of cytomegalovirus exposure and HLA in healthy donors. Sequencing was performed with immunoSEQ multiplex PCR; in TCRdb, only in-frame clones are kept and a portion is missing. The sample has some 200,000 clones, around 79% seen once. Sequencing was done on a sample of PBMCs. Receptor source: a male donor in good health and CMV-seropositive. CDR3s include the opening cysteine and the closing phenylalanine or tryptophan.

V gene,CDR3 protein
TRBV2,CASSEVPRSSGNTIYF
TRBV7-9,CASKAGQETQYF
TRBV5-4,CASSSRTGGEYGYTF
TRBV7-2,CASSSPRGQGSYEQYF
TRBV6-1,CASRDRIPYQPQHF
TRBV27,CASSSRGQGNEQYF
TRBV18,CASSGYLRDNYEQYF
TRBV5-8,CASSLDGSPYNEQFF
TRBV9,CASSPSDRGGEKLFF
TRBV7-9,CASSYTGGPQPQHF
TRBV19,CASSNHPQGGEKLFF
TRBV7-2,CASSEDRAGGYTF
TRBV5-1,CASSPNQETQYF
TRBV27,CASRHLDREEYGYTF
TRBV7-2,CASSLVYPRGGRRELFF
TRBV18,CASSPPGRETQYF
TRBV10-3,CATATGPNTEAFF
TRBV5-1,CASSLWGVQETQYF
TRBV5-6,CASSLGTGQSALHF
TRBV5-1,CASSLTGMNQPQHF
TRBV4-3,CASSQDGTSAQSSYNEQFF
TRBV18,CASSPGTDEQYF
TRBV9,CASSGSETRGSEQFF